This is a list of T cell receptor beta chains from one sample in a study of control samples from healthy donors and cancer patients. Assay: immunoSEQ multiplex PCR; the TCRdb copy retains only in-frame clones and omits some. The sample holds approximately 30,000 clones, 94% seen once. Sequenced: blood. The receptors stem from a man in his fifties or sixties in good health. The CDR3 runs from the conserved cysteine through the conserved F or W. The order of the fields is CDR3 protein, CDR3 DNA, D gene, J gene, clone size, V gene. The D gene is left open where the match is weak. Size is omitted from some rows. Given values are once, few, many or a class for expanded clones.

CDR3: CASTVGQGSSTEAFF; DNA: TGTGCCAGCACCGTTGGACAGGGGAGTTCCACTGAAGCTTTCTTT; D: TRBD1; J: TRBJ1-1; size: once; V: TRBV9
CDR3: CASSLRGQGGQETQYF; DNA: TGCGCCAGCAGCTTAAGGGGACAGGGGGGTCAAGAGACCCAGTACTTC; D: TRBD1; J: TRBJ2-5; size: once; V: TRBV5-1
CDR3: CASSILRTDTQYF; DNA: TGTGCCAGTAGTATTCTACGCACAGATACGCAGTATTTT; D: -; J: TRBJ2-3; size: once; V: TRBV19
CDR3: CASSLGAWDTRFYGYTF; DNA: TGTGCCAGCAGCTTAGGAGCTTGGGACACTCGTTTCTATGGCTACACCTTC; D: -; J: TRBJ1-2; size: -; V: TRBV7-2
CDR3: CASSLWGAGELFF; DNA: TGTGCCAGCAGTTTATGGGGGGCCGGGGAGCTGTTTTTT; D: -; J: TRBJ2-2; size: once; V: TRBV12-3/TRBV12-4
CDR3: CASSSEDRENYGYTF; DNA: TGTGCCAGCAGTTCCGAGGACAGGGAAAACTATGGCTACACCTTC; D: TRBD1; J: TRBJ1-2; size: -; V: TRBV6-6
CDR3: CASSQQTNYGYTF; DNA: TGTGCCAGCAGCCAACAAACGAACTATGGCTACACCTTC; D: -; J: TRBJ1-2; size: -; V: TRBV7-2
CDR3: CASSVHHQGFQGYTF; DNA: TGTGCCAGCAGCGTACACCATCAGGGTTTCCAAGGCTACACCTTC; D: -; J: TRBJ1-2; size: -; V: TRBV9
CDR3: CASSYRDRGETQYF; DNA: TGTGCCAGCAGTTACCGGGACAGGGGAGAGACCCAGTACTTC; D: TRBD1; J: TRBJ2-5; size: -; V: TRBV6-5
CDR3: CASSAGKTGELFF; DNA: TGCGCCAGCTCCGCGGGCAAAACCGGGGAGCTGTTTTTT; D: -; J: TRBJ2-2; size: -; V: TRBV5-1
CDR3: CSVVAGGTDTQYF; DNA: TGCAGCGTTGTAGCGGGGGGAACAGATACGCAGTATTTT; D: TRBD2; J: TRBJ2-3; size: -; V: TRBV29-1
CDR3: CASSPNRFGQSRAFF; DNA: TGTGCCAGCAGCCCTAACCGATTCGGACAGAGCAGAGCTTTCTTT; D: -; J: TRBJ1-1; size: -; V: TRBV7-2
CDR3: CSASDLSGINGYTF; DNA: TGCAGTGCTAGTGATCTTTCTGGGATCAATGGCTACACCTTC; D: -; J: TRBJ1-2; size: -; V: TRBV20-1
CDR3: CASSLSPGSEQFF; DNA: TGTGCCAGCAGCTTATCCCCAGGGAGTGAGCAGTTCTTC; D: -; J: TRBJ2-1; size: -; V: TRBV7-2
CDR3: CASSFRTSGDETQYF; DNA: TGTGCCAGCAGCTTCAGGACTAGCGGGGATGAGACCCAGTACTTC; D: TRBD2; J: TRBJ2-5; size: once; V: TRBV13
CDR3: CASSLGRWNTEAFF; DNA: TGTGCCAGCAGCTTGGGACGCTGGAACACTGAAGCTTTCTTT; D: -; J: TRBJ1-1; size: -; V: TRBV7-2
CDR3: CASSNLAGGRNTQYF; DNA: TGTGCCAGCAGCAATCTAGCGGGGGGGCGAAATACGCAGTATTTT; D: TRBD2; J: TRBJ2-3; size: -; V: TRBV7-2
CDR3: CASSPLAGTGLYGYTF; DNA: TGTGCCAGCAGCCCTCTTGCCGGGACAGGGTTATATGGCTACACCTTC; D: TRBD1; J: TRBJ1-2; size: -; V: TRBV7-2
CDR3: CASSYDGRGAYNEQFF; DNA: TGTGCCAGCAGTTACGACGGACGGGGGGCCTACAATGAGCAGTTCTTC; D: TRBD2; J: TRBJ2-1; size: -; V: TRBV6-2/TRBV6-3
CDR3: CASSLVGTGGTGELFF; DNA: TGTGCCAGCAGCTTGGTCGGGACAGGGGGCACCGGGGAGCTGTTTTTT; D: TRBD1; J: TRBJ2-2; size: -; V: TRBV5-5
CDR3: CATSEGHPSKPQHF; DNA: TGTGCCACCAGTGAGGGACACCCCTCGAAGCCCCAGCATTTT; D: -; J: TRBJ1-5; size: -; V: TRBV24-1
CDR3: CASSRRGTGDNQPQHF; DNA: TGTGCCAGTAGTCGTCGAGGGACAGGAGACAATCAGCCCCAGCATTTT; D: TRBD1; J: TRBJ1-5; size: -; V: TRBV19
CDR3: CASTTPGGYTF; DNA: TGTGCCAGCACCACACCGGGGGGCTACACCTTC; D: -; J: TRBJ1-2; size: -; V: TRBV6-6
CDR3: CASRQVSPLHF; DNA: TGTGCCAGCCGACAGGTTTCACCCCTCCACTTT; D: -; J: TRBJ1-6; size: -; V: TRBV28
CDR3: CASSLDNQNTEAFF; DNA: TGTGCCAGCAGCCTCGACAATCAGAACACTGAAGCTTTCTTT; D: -; J: TRBJ1-1; size: -; V: TRBV7-8
CDR3: CASRGDSWANTGELFF; DNA: TGCGCCAGCAGGGGGGACAGTTGGGCGAACACCGGGGAGCTGTTTTTT; D: TRBD1; J: TRBJ2-2; size: -; V: TRBV10-1
CDR3: CASSHRQFSYNEQFF; DNA: TGTGCCAGCAGCCACCGACAGTTCTCCTACAATGAGCAGTTCTTC; D: -; J: TRBJ2-1; size: -; V: TRBV3-1/TRBV3-2
CDR3: CASSENRQGMGGYTF; DNA: TGTGCCAGCAGTGAAAACAGACAGGGGATGGGTGGCTACACCTTC; D: TRBD1; J: TRBJ1-2; size: once; V: TRBV6-1
CDR3: CASSFQGQETQYF; DNA: TGTGCCAGCAGCTTCCAGGGTCAAGAGACCCAGTACTTC; D: -; J: TRBJ2-5; size: -; V: TRBV5-4
CDR3: CASSPRDREATGELFF; DNA: TGTGCCAGCAGCCCTAGGGACAGGGAGGCCACCGGGGAGCTGTTTTTT; D: TRBD1; J: TRBJ2-2; size: -; V: TRBV4-2
CDR3: CASSPGRAYEQYF; DNA: TGTGCCAGCAGTCCCGGACGGGCCTACGAGCAGTACTTC; D: -; J: TRBJ2-7; size: -; V: TRBV12-3/TRBV12-4
CDR3: CASSGTVHAFF; DNA: TGTGCCAGTAGCGGGACAGTGCACGCTTTCTTT; D: TRBD1; J: TRBJ1-1; size: -; V: TRBV19
CDR3: CASSLTGGQSGYTF; DNA: TGTGCCAGCAGCTTAACTGGGGGCCAGAGTGGCTACACCTTC; D: -; J: TRBJ1-2; size: -; V: TRBV7-3
CDR3: CASSSRSRAEGAFF; DNA: TGTGCCAGCAGTTCCAGGAGTCGGGCTGAGGGAGCTTTCTTT; D: -; J: TRBJ1-1; size: -; V: TRBV6-1
CDR3: CASSYIGSNQPQHF; DNA: TGTGCCAGCAGTTACATCGGTAGCAATCAGCCCCAGCATTTT; D: -; J: TRBJ1-5; size: -; V: TRBV6-5
CDR3: CASREGVSNQPQHF; DNA: TGTGCCAGTCGTGAGGGTGTTAGCAATCAGCCCCAGCATTTT; D: -; J: TRBJ1-5; size: -; V: TRBV19
CDR3: CASSEQGGEETQYF; DNA: TGTGCCAGCAGTGAACAGGGGGGGGAAGAGACCCAGTACTTC; D: -; J: TRBJ2-5; size: -; V: TRBV6-1
CDR3: CATSDLDSTWTDGYTF; DNA: TGTGCCACCAGTGATCTCGACTCTACATGGACGGATGGCTACACCTTC; D: -; J: TRBJ1-2; size: -; V: TRBV24-1
CDR3: CASSLGMVYEAFF; DNA: TGTGCCAGCAGCTTAGGCATGGTTTATGAAGCTTTCTTT; D: -; J: TRBJ1-1; size: -; V: TRBV7-9
CDR3: CASSQDFYLTGITGNTIYF; DNA: TGCGCCAGCAGCCAAGATTTCTATCTTACGGGGATCACTGGAAACACCATATATTTT; D: -; J: TRBJ1-3; size: -; V: TRBV4-1
CDR3: CASSFRWVVQGYNQPQHF; DNA: TGTGCCAGCAGTTTTCGATGGGTTGTACAGGGTTACAATCAGCCCCAGCATTTT; D: -; J: TRBJ1-5; size: -; V: TRBV28
CDR3: CASSKLIGLSSYNEQFF; DNA: TGTGCCAGCAGCAAACTCATAGGGCTCAGCTCCTACAATGAGCAGTTCTTC; D: -; J: TRBJ2-1; size: -; V: TRBV7-9
CDR3: CASSFQGAQKLFF; DNA: TGTGCCAGCAGCTTCCAGGGGGCGCAAAAACTGTTTTTT; D: TRBD1; J: TRBJ1-4; size: once; V: TRBV7-9
CDR3: CATSMIRGARQPQHF; DNA: TGTGCCACCAGCATGATCCGGGGGGCCCGTCAGCCCCAGCATTTT; D: -; J: TRBJ1-5; size: -; V: TRBV15
CDR3: CASSVGMGSYEQYF; DNA: TGTGCCAGCAGCGTGGGTATGGGGTCCTACGAGCAGTACTTC; D: -; J: TRBJ2-7; size: -; V: TRBV7-2
CDR3: CASTLTTEAFF; DNA: TGTGCCAGCACCCTCACCACTGAAGCTTTCTTT; D: -; J: TRBJ1-1; size: -; V: TRBV5-5
CDR3: CASSDGTSGHNEQFF; DNA: TGCGCCAGCAGTGATGGGACTAGCGGGCACAATGAGCAGTTCTTC; D: TRBD2; J: TRBJ2-1; size: -; V: TRBV10-2
CDR3: CASRGGFSGANVLTF; DNA: TGTGCCAGCAGGGGGGGCTTCTCTGGGGCCAACGTCCTGACTTTC; D: -; J: TRBJ2-6; size: -; V: TRBV5-6
CDR3: CASSSAGALRYEQFF; DNA: TGTGCCAGCAGCTCCGCGGGGGCGCTAAGGTATGAGCAGTTCTTC; D: -; J: TRBJ2-1; size: once; V: TRBV7-2
CDR3: CASGPQAGGVGNTIYF; DNA: TGTGCCAGCGGCCCCCAAGCGGGCGGCGTGGGAAACACCATATATTTT; D: -; J: TRBJ1-3; size: -; V: TRBV28
CDR3: CASSDRVRTSGTDTQYF; DNA: TGTGCCAGCAGCGACAGGGTGAGGACTAGCGGCACAGATACGCAGTATTTT; D: TRBD2; J: TRBJ2-3; size: -; V: TRBV11-2
CDR3: CASSRGQGLDASPLHF; DNA: TGTGCCAGTAGTAGGGGACAGGGGCTCGACGCTTCACCCCTCCACTTT; D: TRBD1; J: TRBJ1-6; size: -; V: TRBV19
CDR3: CASSQQGKNTQYF; DNA: TGTGCCAGCAGCCAACAGGGGAAGAATACGCAGTATTTT; D: -; J: TRBJ2-3; size: -; V: TRBV3-1/TRBV3-2